The TCR beta chain described here comes from a study of vaccination effects on CD4 cells after COVID-19. The junction had 19 bases not matched to a gene; V was cut back by 2 bases and J by 8 bases. The CDR3 runs to 18 residues. Germline-derived CDR1 and CDR2 are SEHNR and FQNEAQ (reference sequence). Of note for this clone: Its matching antigen is unknown.

General observations from the study: Late post-vaccination, clones induced by infection and those induced by vaccine underwent marked clonal contraction. The study, lacking early post-infection timepoints, had few convalescent patients.

Viral peptide pools were used in the ViraFEST assay to expand antigen-specific CD4+ T cells, and sequencing came afterward. Subsequent to less than eleven days of culture, CD4+ T cells were isolated. The vaccine recipients had no prior SARS-CoV-2 infection, with negative nucleocapsid antibodies. Peptides at roughly 10 ug/ml and IL-2 at approximately 9.7 IU/ml were added to two million PBMC per well. TCRdb's copy holds only in-frame clones and misses some; the assay was immunoSEQ multiplex PCR. The data contain fewer than 25,000 clones, about two thirds of them seen just once; the ten biggest clones take up under 15%.

This sequence joins TRBV7-9 and TRBJ1-2; 8 bases are shared with TRBD1. This TCR was sampled from a human donor who received a COVID-19 vaccine. The input for sequencing was CD4+ T cells from PBMCs cultured with HCoV-OC43 spike peptides, taken before COVID-19 vaccination. The subset: HCoV-OC43 spike overlapping peptide pool stimulation. Here the CDR3 reads CASSLYDHGQGARDGYTF. The CDR3 bases are TGTGCCAGCAGCTTATATGACCACGGGCAGGGGGCGCGGGACGGCTACACCTTC.